This TCR beta chain was documented in a study of glioma-infiltrating T cells. This CDR3 has 15 residues. Trimming shortened V by 5 bases and J by 1 base, and 12 bases separated the two germline ends. Amplification of TCR alpha and beta CDR3 regions from RNA used iRepertoire nested multiplex PCR. TCRdb redid the calling of the multiplex PCR reads with MiXCR, one entry per CDR3 protein. The data show tens of thousands of distinct CDR3 sequences, around 23% seen once. This clonotype came up a few times. V usage is TRBV12-3 or TRBV12-4 and J usage is TRBJ1-5, with D maybe TRBD1 (6 bases). The clonotype originates from a human donor with low-grade glioma or glioblastoma, undergoing nonglioma brain surgery, or in good health (not recorded which). The source material was glioma tissue, nonneoplastic brain tissue, or PBMCs (not recorded which). The CDR3 bases are TGTGCCAGCAGTCGCCGGGACACGAGCAATCAGCCCCAGCATTTT. Protein product: CASSRRDTSNQPQHF.